A selection of T cell receptor beta chains follows, all from one sample in a study of CD8 T cells in Susac syndrome. MiXCR, run by TCRdb on the immunoSEQ multiplex PCR reads, gives a single entry per CDR3 protein. Of about 180,000 distinct CDR3 sequences listed, roughly 94% are singletons. The sample comprised CD4+ T cells from PBMCs. These receptors came from a human donor with Susac syndrome. Each CDR3 is given with its conserved first and last residue. The order of the fields is CDR3 DNA, CDR3 protein, clone size, J gene, CDR3 length, D gene, V gene. D genes are given only for firm matches. Part of the rows lack a size; the others show once, few, many or a class for expanded clones.

TGTGCCACCCGATCCACCGTAAGGGAGCTGTTTTTT,CATRSTVRELFF,-,TRBJ2-2,12,-,TRBV12-3/TRBV12-4
TGTGCCAGCAGTCCTCCGGGAACCCTCAATGAGCAGTTCTTC,CASSPPGTLNEQFF,-,TRBJ2-1,14,-,TRBV28
TGTGCCATCAGGACCGTCCGTGTGGGCACTGAAGCTTTCTTT,CAIRTVRVGTEAFF,-,TRBJ1-1,14,-,TRBV10-3
TGTGCCAGCAGCCAAGTAGCGGCGTCTCGCGATCCGCAGTATTTT,CASSQVAASRDPQYF,few,TRBJ2-3,15,-,TRBV3-1
TGTGCCAGCAGCACCCAGGCTTACTATGGCTACACCTTC,CASSTQAYYGYTF,-,TRBJ1-2,13,-,TRBV12-3/TRBV12-4
TGCAGCGTCCGACCGAGGGGACAGTCCGACAATGAAAAACTGTTTTTT,CSVRPRGQSDNEKLFF,-,TRBJ1-4,16,TRBD1,TRBV29-1
TGTGCCAGTTCTTCGACAGGCAATCAGCCCCAGCATTTT,CASSSTGNQPQHF,-,TRBJ1-5,13,-,TRBV19
TGTGCCAGCAGCTGGCAAAGTGGCGTGGGCACTGAAGCTTTCTTT,CASSWQSGVGTEAFF,-,TRBJ1-1,15,-,TRBV7-9
TGTGCCAGCAGCTTAGAGGACAGTTCTCGAGAGCAGTACTTC,CASSLEDSSREQYF,-,TRBJ2-7,14,-,TRBV7-9
TGCGCCAGCAGCTCCCCGGGACAGGTCTATGGCTACACCTTC,CASSSPGQVYGYTF,-,TRBJ1-2,14,TRBD1,TRBV5-1
TGTGCCAGCAGCTTAGTGGCAGGGGGCGTATACGAGCAGTACTTC,CASSLVAGGVYEQYF,-,TRBJ2-7,15,TRBD1,TRBV11-2
TGTGCCAGCAGCCAAGCGAACAGGGGAGCTTATGGCTACACCTTC,CASSQANRGAYGYTF,-,TRBJ1-2,15,TRBD1,TRBV14
TGTGCCAGCAGCCAAGATCCCGGGTCTTCCTACAATGAGCAGTTCTTC,CASSQDPGSSYNEQFF,-,TRBJ2-1,16,-,TRBV14
TGCAGTGCTAGAGAGTCGGGGACGGGGGGCGAGACCCAGTACTTC,CSARESGTGGETQYF,-,TRBJ2-5,15,-,TRBV20-1
TGTGCCAGTAGTACAACAGGGATTACTGAAGCTTTCTTT,CASSTTGITEAFF,-,TRBJ1-1,13,-,TRBV19
TGCGCCAGCAGCGCTACCGGCGGAGCGTTTAGCAATCAGCCCCAGCATTTT,CASSATGGAFSNQPQHF,-,TRBJ1-5,17,-,TRBV5-1
TGTGCCAGCAGTTTAGAAACGTGGAATCAGCCCCAGCATTTT,CASSLETWNQPQHF,-,TRBJ1-5,14,-,TRBV12-3/TRBV12-4
TGTGCCAGCAGTTACGGCCTGGGAGGGCCTTTGGAGCAGTTCTTC,CASSYGLGGPLEQFF,few,TRBJ2-1,15,TRBD2,TRBV6-2/TRBV6-3
TGTGCCAGCAGCTTGAGTCGGGTACTAGCGGGTAACACCGGGGAGCTGTTTTTT,CASSLSRVLAGNTGELFF,-,TRBJ2-2,18,TRBD2,TRBV7-8
TGTGCCAGCGCGACAGCATCGGGACAGCCCCAGCATTTT,CASATASGQPQHF,-,TRBJ1-5,13,-,TRBV19